This T cell receptor beta chain derives from a study of T cell changes during pregnancy in multiple sclerosis. Deletions cut 6 bases from V and 1 base from J, with 13 bases between. The germline V gene has CDR1 MDHEN and CDR2 SYDVKM. The CDR3 has 15 residues. Method: immunoSEQ multiplex PCR; TCRdb's copy keeps in-frame clones and lacks some. The data show around 64,000 clones, roughly 93% seen once. Sequences were derived from CD8+ T cells from peripheral blood mononuclear cells, sampled in the third trimester of pregnancy. V usage is TRBV28 and J usage is TRBJ2-4; D is unclear. The TCR sequence derives from a female donor with multiple sclerosis, enrolled in a pregnancy study. The CDR3 DNA reads TGTGCCAGCAGCGCAATTACAGAGGCCAAAAACATTCAGTACTTC. Amino acids: CASSAITEAKNIQYF.